The rows below give T cell receptor beta chains drawn from one sample of a study of T-cell memory formation after mild COVID-19. MiXCR was run by TCRdb on the 5' RACE reads, yielding one entry per CDR3 protein. The sample records just over 300,000 distinct CDR3 sequences, just under 20% being singletons. Sequencing was done on a sample of PBMCs or a T cell subset sorted from them (not recorded which). The receptors derive from a man between 18 and 35 years old who had mild COVID-19 (a few samples of this study predate the infection). Cell type and time point are not known. The CDR3 runs from the conserved cysteine through the conserved F or W. The D gene is left open where the match is weak. Clone size, where shown, is once, few, many, or a class for clones that have expanded.

size	length	V	D	J	CDR3	DNA
.	13	TRBV12-3/TRBV12-4	TRBD2	TRBJ2-1	CASSLGTTDEQFF	TGTGCCAGCAGCCTCGGGACTACTGATGAGCAGTTCTTC
.	15	TRBV27	.	TRBJ1-5	CASSLLGDSNQPQHF	TGTGCCAGCAGTTTATTGGGGGACAGCAATCAGCCCCAGCATTTT
few	15	TRBV18	.	TRBJ1-5	CASSPRRGPGQPQHF	TGTGCCAGCTCACCACGTCGGGGGCCGGGCCAGCCCCAGCATTTT
many	14	TRBV7-2	.	TRBJ2-5	CASSLQSGLETQYF	TGTGCCAGCAGCTTACAGAGTGGCCTAGAGACCCAGTACTTC
.	10	TRBV2	.	TRBJ2-5	CASRVQTQYF	TGTGCCAGCAGAGTTCAGACCCAGTACTTC
.	12	TRBV6-5	.	TRBJ1-2	CASSYYRGGYTF	TGTGCCAGCAGTTATTATCGAGGTGGCTACACCTTC
.	16	TRBV7-8	TRBD2	TRBJ2-3	CASRAGTSGARDTQYF	TGTGCCAGCAGGGCCGGGACTAGCGGGGCGCGGGATACGCAGTATTTT
few	13	TRBV5-1	TRBD1	TRBJ2-5	CASSRGTGETQYF	TGCGCCAGCAGCAGAGGGACAGGGGAGACCCAGTACTTC
.	14	TRBV7-3	.	TRBJ1-1	CASSLTPYRTEAFF	TGTGCCAGCAGCTTAACTCCCTACAGGACTGAAGCTTTCTTT
many	15	TRBV6-1	TRBD2	TRBJ2-1	CASSENSGGYNEQFF	TGTGCCAGCAGTGAAAACAGCGGGGGATACAATGAGCAGTTCTTC
few	16	TRBV4-1	.	TRBJ2-3	CASSQVPNRRTDTQYF	TGCGCCAGCAGCCAAGTCCCAAATAGGCGCACAGATACGCAGTATTTT
few	15	TRBV3-1	.	TRBJ1-5	CASSQGVESNQPQHF	TGTGCCAGCAGCCAAGGCGTTGAGAGCAATCAGCCCCAGCATTTT
many	13	TRBV7-2	.	TRBJ2-3	CASSLAPTDTQYF	TGTGCCAGCAGCTTAGCCCCCACAGATACGCAGTATTTT
.	13	TRBV12-3/TRBV12-4	TRBD2	TRBJ2-7	CASSLEGRAEQYF	TGTGCCAGCAGTTTAGAAGGGAGGGCCGAGCAGTACTTC
many	15	TRBV29-1	TRBD2	TRBJ2-3	CSAGKLAGGRDTQYF	TGCAGCGCCGGAAAACTAGCGGGAGGGAGAGATACGCAGTATTTT
few	15	TRBV7-2	.	TRBJ2-3	CATTKEILGPDTQYF	TGTGCCACCACAAAGGAGATCCTGGGTCCAGATACGCAGTATTTT
once	13	TRBV5-8	.	TRBJ2-1	CASSLGSSFEQFF	TGTGCCAGCAGCTTGGGTAGTTCCTTTGAGCAGTTCTTC
.	16	TRBV20-1	.	TRBJ1-1	CSARDRRAQMNTEAFF	TGCAGTGCTAGAGATCGAAGGGCCCAGATGAACACTGAAGCTTTCTTT
.	14	TRBV9	.	TRBJ1-5	CASGAGLTGQPQHF	TGTGCCAGCGGGGCAGGGCTTACGGGTCAGCCCCAGCATTTT
.	12	TRBV7-9	.	TRBJ1-1	CASSFGELAAFF	TGTGCCAGCAGCTTTGGGGAGTTGGCGGCTTTCTTT
few	12	TRBV12-3/TRBV12-4	.	TRBJ1-2	CASSYQGPGYTF	TGTGCCAGCAGTTATCAGGGGCCTGGCTACACCTTC
few	14	TRBV9	TRBD1	TRBJ1-4	CASSPRQGPEKLFF	TGTGCCAGCAGCCCCCGACAGGGGCCGGAAAAACTGTTTTTT
many	15	TRBV20-1	TRBD2	TRBJ2-5	CSAREASGDQETQYF	TGCAGTGCTAGAGAGGCTAGCGGGGACCAAGAGACCCAGTACTTC
.	15	TRBV19	TRBD2	TRBJ2-3	CASKSQGGGGSTQYF	TGTGCCAGCAAGAGTCAGGGCGGGGGAGGTTCTACGCAGTATTTT
.	15	TRBV4-1	TRBD2	TRBJ2-7	CASSRSTSGSYEQYF	TGCGCCAGCAGCCGCTCGACTAGCGGCTCCTACGAGCAGTACTTC
.	14	TRBV10-1	.	TRBJ2-3	CASSEGGASDTQYF	TGCGCCAGCAGCGAAGGGGGGGCCTCAGATACGCAGTATTTT
few	15	TRBV7-2	TRBD1	TRBJ1-2	CASSLGQGASYGYTF	TGTGCCAGCAGCTTAGGACAGGGGGCCAGCTATGGCTACACCTTC
few	16	TRBV20-1	.	TRBJ2-3	CSAQIPTGTSTDTQYF	TGCAGTGCCCAAATACCGACAGGGACTAGCACAGATACGCAGTATTTT
many	13	TRBV6-5	.	TRBJ2-2	CASSRYLTGELFF	TGTGCCAGCAGTCGATATCTAACCGGGGAGCTGTTTTTT
.	14	TRBV5-1	.	TRBJ1-3	CASSLDRGGNTIYF	TGCGCCAGCAGCTTGGATAGAGGAGGAAACACCATATATTTT
few	17	TRBV5-4	TRBD1	TRBJ2-2	CASSRRRQGTNTGELFF	TGTGCCAGCAGCCGGAGAAGACAGGGGACCAACACCGGGGAGCTGTTTTTT
many	14	TRBV3-1	TRBD2	TRBJ2-5	CASSQDFGRETQYF	TGTGCCAGCAGCCAAGATTTCGGGAGGGAGACCCAGTACTTC
few	14	TRBV15	.	TRBJ1-5	CATSRAIGNQPQHF	TGTGCCACCAGCAGAGCTATAGGCAATCAGCCCCAGCATTTT
few	12	TRBV20-1	.	TRBJ1-2	CSARLGSDGYTF	TGCAGTGCTAGACTAGGGAGTGATGGCTACACCTTC
few	13	TRBV6-5	.	TRBJ1-3	CASRTVSGNTIYF	TGTGCCAGCAGGACAGTCTCTGGAAACACCATATATTTT
.	16	TRBV7-2	TRBD1	TRBJ1-5	CASSLAAGGNNQPQHF	TGTGCCAGCAGCTTAGCGGCAGGGGGCAACAATCAGCCCCAGCATTTT
.	12	TRBV3-1	TRBD2	TRBJ2-5	CASSQISGGQYF	TGTGCCAGCAGCCAGATTAGCGGGGGGCAGTACTTC
.	16	TRBV7-6	TRBD2	TRBJ2-7	CASSLASGGPSYEQYF	TGTGCCAGCAGCCTCGCTAGCGGGGGCCCTTCCTACGAGCAGTACTTC
.	12	TRBV11-2	.	TRBJ2-2	CASSFPTGELFF	TGTGCCAGCAGCTTTCCCACCGGGGAGCTGTTTTTT
.	14	TRBV11-2	TRBD2	TRBJ2-1	CASGTSVSYNEQFF	TGTGCCAGCGGGACTAGCGTTTCCTACAATGAGCAGTTCTTC
.	12	TRBV5-1	.	TRBJ2-7	CASSLGPGEQYF	TGCGCCAGCAGCTTGGGCCCAGGCGAGCAGTACTTC
few	17	TRBV7-2	.	TRBJ2-1	CASSLKGHSSSYNEQFF	TGTGCCAGCAGCTTAAAGGGACACTCGAGCTCCTACAATGAGCAGTTCTTC
.	16	TRBV20-1	TRBD1	TRBJ1-5	CSASLTGGQLDQPQHF	TGCAGTGCTAGTTTAACAGGGGGCCAGTTGGATCAGCCCCAGCATTTT
many	14	TRBV12-3/TRBV12-4	.	TRBJ2-6	CASSLLSGANVLTF	TGTGCCAGCAGTTTACTCTCTGGGGCCAACGTCCTGACTTTC
.	18	TRBV9	.	TRBJ2-3	CASSVATRGALSTDTQYF	TGTGCCAGCAGCGTAGCAACACGTGGGGCCCTTAGCACAGATACGCAGTATTTT
.	14	TRBV29-1	.	TRBJ1-5	CSARKPGPNQPQHF	TGCAGCGCCAGAAAGCCGGGACCTAATCAGCCCCAGCATTTT
few	18	TRBV7-2	.	TRBJ1-4	CASSPNRGSWSTNEKLFF	TGTGCCAGCAGCCCTAACCGTGGCTCCTGGTCCACTAATGAAAAACTGTTTTTT
.	12	TRBV4-1	TRBD1	TRBJ1-1	CASTAWTGEAFF	TGCGCCAGCACCGCCTGGACAGGGGAAGCTTTCTTT
.	15	TRBV7-6	TRBD1	TRBJ1-2	CASRPEAGGNYGYTF	TGTGCCAGCAGGCCCGAGGCAGGGGGCAACTATGGCTACACCTTC
.	16	TRBV6-5	.	TRBJ2-7	CASSYSLRWGTYEQYF	TGTGCCAGCAGTTACTCGTTAAGGTGGGGAACCTACGAGCAGTACTTC
.	15	TRBV6-5	TRBD1	TRBJ1-2	CASSYGTGANYGYTF	TGTGCCAGCAGTTACGGGACAGGGGCGAACTATGGCTACACCTTC
once	15	TRBV28	TRBD1	TRBJ1-5	CASSGDRGAGQPQHF	TGTGCCAGCAGTGGGGACAGGGGGGCAGGACAGCCCCAGCATTTT
few	14	TRBV7-9	TRBD2	TRBJ2-1	CASSLPLGGDEQFF	TGTGCCAGCAGCCTCCCCCTCGGGGGGGATGAGCAGTTCTTC
.	14	TRBV5-1	TRBD1	TRBJ1-1	CASSLDRVNTEAFF	TGCGCCAGCAGCTTAGACAGGGTGAACACTGAAGCTTTCTTT
once	15	TRBV6-6	.	TRBJ1-4	CASSYSAQFNEKLFF	TGTGCCAGCAGTTACTCGGCACAGTTTAATGAAAAACTGTTTTTT